Sequencing of this TCR beta chain was carried out in a study of monozygotic twins with inflammatory bowel disease. CDR1 is SGHNT, CDR2 YENEEA, per germline. The CDR3 runs to 15 residues. In preparing each TCR library, 3,000 to 4,500 ng of total RNA was used. TCRalpha and TCRbeta cDNA went through nested PCRs of approximately 16 and 10 cycles, two in total. Each CDR3 protein gets one entry in TCRdb, which reprocessed the 5' RACE reads and gives no DNA. The sample includes some 150,000 distinct CDR3 sequences. The blood volume drawn from each donor was approximately 2.5 ml. The chain employs TRBV11-3 and TRBJ1-6. The sequenced material came from blood. This sequence was found in a human donor with ulcerative colitis or Crohn's disease, or a healthy co-twin of an affected twin (not recorded which). The CDR3: CASSLRRSYNSPLHF.